This T cell receptor (beta chain) stems from a study of radiotherapy plus CTLA-4 blockade in lung cancer. Looking at the study overall: With 31% of patients having disease control, objective responses were seen in approximately 19%.

Method: immunoSEQ multiplex PCR; TCRdb's copy keeps in-frame clones and lacks some. There are some 70,000 clones in the sample; less than 80% occur only once, and about 9.1% lies in the top ten. It was focal radiation plus CTLA-4 blockade with ipilimumab that patients with chemo-refractory metastatic non-small-cell lung cancer received. This TCR was recovered from a human donor with non-small cell lung cancer who had a complete response to radiotherapy plus ipilimumab. Material: peripheral blood, obtained from a patient treated with radiotherapy plus ipilimumab.

CDR3 DNA sequence: TGTGCCAGCAGAAGAGACACAGATACGCAGTATTTT. Amino acid sequence: CASRRDTDTQYF. The J gene is TRBJ2-3, the V gene TRBV7-2; D not resolved. This CDR3 comprises 12 residues. Germline loops: CDR1 SGHTA, CDR2 FQGNSA. V was clipped by 6 bases and J by 2 bases, with 6 bases between them.